The clone carrying this T cell receptor (beta chain) came up many times. No antigen is known for it. The data originate from a study of T cell repertoires in cytomegalovirus infection. Study-level background: Carrying CMV and the relevant HLA type showed in public TCR beta signatures.

Study conclusions and caveats: CMV carriers with the relevant HLA were identified by cumulative public TCR beta family frequency. The study found HLA-C-restricted CMV-specific TCR beta clonotypes dominating the ex vivo response.

The CDR3 contains 15 residues. Between the trimmed V and J ends, which lost 1 base and 0 bases, there was a span of 8 bases. Germline V gene data show CDR1 as SGHRS and CDR2 as YFSETQ. MiXCR, run by TCRdb on the reads, gives a single entry per CDR3 protein. The sample lists about 310,000 distinct CDR3 sequences; around 9.1% were seen once. The sample taken for sequencing was PBMCs. The TCR comes from a human donor in good health (CMV status not recorded). Some clones in this sample may be carry-over from other donors' samples. The chain uses TRBV5-1 and TRBJ1-5, with unresolved D. Here the CDR3 DNA reads TGCGCCAGCAGCTTGTCGGGCATTAGCAATCAGCCCCAGCATTTT. Translating it yields CASSLSGISNQPQHF.